Following are 5 T cell receptor beta chains from one sample sequenced in a study of siplizumab effects on memory and regulatory T cells. Only in-frame clones appear in the TCRdb table, and some are missing; sequencing was by immunoSEQ multiplex PCR. This repertoire shows some 100,000 clones, over 85% found once; its top ten account for roughly 0.16%. The sequencing sample was made of non-Treg CD4+ T cells sorted from blood. These receptors came from a human donor in good health.

The rearrangement links TRBV7-9 to TRBJ2-2; D is unresolved. The CDR3 runs 13 residues. Germline V gives CDR1 SEHNR, CDR2 FQNEAQ (reference sequence). V was pared by 0 bases and J by 5 bases, with 4 bases between. Here the CDR3 reads CASSLAGTGELFF. The CDR3 bases are TGTGCCAGCAGCTTAGCGGGGACCGGGGAGCTGTTTTTT.

V usage is TRBV9 and J usage is TRBJ1-1; 8 bases match TRBD1. Germline V gene sequence: CDR1 SGDLS, CDR2 YYNGEE. The CDR3 contains 14 residues. The trim removed 3 bases at V and 4 bases at J, leaving 5 bases unmatched. The CDR3 spells CASSGQGSVTEAFF. In DNA form, the CDR3 reads TGTGCCAGCAGCGGACAGGGGTCGGTCACTGAAGCTTTCTTT.

The chain employs TRBV7-2 and TRBJ2-2; D is tentatively TRBD1 or TRBD2 (5 bases each). This CDR3 spans 15 amino acids. V lost 2 bases, J lost 7 bases, and 14 bases lay in between. The germline V gene has CDR1 SGHTA and CDR2 FQGNSA. CDR3: CASSLLGVRGGELFF. CDR3 nucleotide sequence: TGTGCCAGCAGCTTATTGGGGGTCCGGGGCGGGGAGCTGTTTTTT.

J is TRBJ1-6 and V is TRBV15; D is uncertain. The CDR3 spans 13 residues. Germline V lookup: CDR1 LNHNV, CDR2 YYDKDF (reference sequence). V lost 6 bases to trimming and J lost 3 bases, with 6 bases between them. CDR3 region: CATSGIYNSPLHF. The CDR3 bases are TGTGCCACCAGTGGGATCTATAATTCACCCCTCCACTTT.

CDR3 loop: CSARMDTQYF. Here the CDR3 DNA reads TGCAGTGCTAGAATGGATACGCAGTATTTT. This sequence joins TRBV20-1 and TRBJ2-3; no clear D gene. There are 10 residues in the CDR3. Germline CDR1 reads DFQATT; CDR2 reads SNEGSKA (reference sequence). Trimming stripped 2 bases from V and 6 bases from J, with 3 bases between.